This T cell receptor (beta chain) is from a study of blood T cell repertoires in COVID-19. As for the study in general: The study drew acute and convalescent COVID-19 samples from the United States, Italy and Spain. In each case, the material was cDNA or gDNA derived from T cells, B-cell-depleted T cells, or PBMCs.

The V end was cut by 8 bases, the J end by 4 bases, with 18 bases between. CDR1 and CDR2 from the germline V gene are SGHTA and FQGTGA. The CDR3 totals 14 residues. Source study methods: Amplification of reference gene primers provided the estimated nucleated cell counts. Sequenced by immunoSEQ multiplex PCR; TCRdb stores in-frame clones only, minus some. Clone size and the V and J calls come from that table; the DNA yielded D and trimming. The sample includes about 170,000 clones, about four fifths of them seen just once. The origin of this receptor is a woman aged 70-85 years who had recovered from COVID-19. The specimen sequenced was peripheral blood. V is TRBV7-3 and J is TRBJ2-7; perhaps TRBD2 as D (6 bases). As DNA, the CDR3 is TGTGCCAGCGGTCTAGGACTACCCCCATACGAGCAGTACTTC. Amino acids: CASGLGLPPYEQYF.